The clone carrying this T cell receptor (beta chain) was seen only a few times. What it binds is unknown. The study extracted blood RNA from unsorted whole blood and also extracted germline DNA. Chronic HBV infection, which was untreated, was present in the patients. A primer matching the constant region was used to make TCR beta cDNA from around 460 ng of total RNA. For TCR beta, libraries were produced by three nested multiplex PCR rounds using slightly modified ARM-PCR. Primers for the first two PCR rounds were TRBV1-TRBV30 forward primers and a C-beta reverse primer (roughly 10 cycles per round). TCRdb used MiXCR to reprocess the multiplex PCR reads, holding one entry per CDR3 protein. The sample has some 190,000 distinct CDR3 sequences, about 55% seen once. Trimming removed 8 bases from V and 3 bases from J, with 11 bases in between. This CDR3 contains 13 residues. This entry comes from a study of tumor-infiltrating lymphocytes in primary liver carcinoma.

Study-level results: Compared with tumor region pairs, tumor-adjacent and tumor-blood pairs overlapped less. Samples were bulk unsorted, so CD4+ and CD8+ repertoires were not compared. Tumor samples exhibited a significantly greater top-250-clone fraction than blood samples (p = 0.039).

The specimen was peripheral blood. This clonotype was obtained from a man aged 40-49 years with primary liver carcinoma and hepatitis B virus infection. The V and J genes are TRBV12-3 or TRBV12-4 and TRBJ2-1, with a weak D call TRBD2 (5 bases). The CDR3 reads CASVNSDYNEQFF. DNA for the CDR3: TGTGCCAGCGTGAATAGCGACTACAATGAGCAGTTCTTC.